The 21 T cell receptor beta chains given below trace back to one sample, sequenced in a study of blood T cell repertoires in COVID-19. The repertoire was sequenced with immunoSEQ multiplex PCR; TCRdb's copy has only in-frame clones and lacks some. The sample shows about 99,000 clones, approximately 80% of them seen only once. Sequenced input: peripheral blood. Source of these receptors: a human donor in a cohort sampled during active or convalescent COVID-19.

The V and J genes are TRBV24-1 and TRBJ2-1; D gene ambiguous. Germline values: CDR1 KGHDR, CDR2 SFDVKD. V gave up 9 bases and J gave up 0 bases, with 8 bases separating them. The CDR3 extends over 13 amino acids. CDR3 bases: TGTGCCACCGGGCAGAGCTCCTACAATGAGCAGTTCTTC. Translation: CATGQSSYNEQFF.

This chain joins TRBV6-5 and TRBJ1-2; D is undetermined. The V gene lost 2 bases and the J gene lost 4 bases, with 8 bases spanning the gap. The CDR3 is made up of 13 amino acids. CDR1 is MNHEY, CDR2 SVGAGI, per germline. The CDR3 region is CASSYTPGYGYTF. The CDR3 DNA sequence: TGTGCCAGCAGTTACACCCCCGGCTATGGCTACACCTTC.

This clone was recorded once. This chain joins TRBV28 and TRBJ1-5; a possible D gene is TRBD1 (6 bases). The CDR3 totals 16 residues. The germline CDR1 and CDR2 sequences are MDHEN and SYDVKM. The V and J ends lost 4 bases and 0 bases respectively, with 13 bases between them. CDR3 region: CASSSGTLYSNQPQHF. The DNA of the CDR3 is TGTGCCAGCAGTTCTGGGACACTTTATAGCAATCAGCCCCAGCATTTT.

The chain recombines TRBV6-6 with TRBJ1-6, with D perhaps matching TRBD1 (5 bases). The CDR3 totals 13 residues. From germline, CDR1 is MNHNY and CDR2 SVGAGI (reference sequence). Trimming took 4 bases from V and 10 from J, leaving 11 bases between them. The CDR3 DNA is TGTGCCAGCAGTTTTACAGGATCCTCACCCCTCCACTTT. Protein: CASSFTGSSPLHF.

This CDR3 reads CAIEPTNEQFF. DNA of the CDR3: TGTGCCATCGAACCCACAAATGAGCAGTTCTTC. The V call is TRBV7-9, the J call TRBJ2-1, with D unclear. Germline CDR1 reads SEHNR; CDR2 reads FQNEAQ (reference sequence). The CDR3 covers 11 residues. Between the trimmed V and J ends, which lost 10 bases and 7 bases, there was a span of 11 bases.

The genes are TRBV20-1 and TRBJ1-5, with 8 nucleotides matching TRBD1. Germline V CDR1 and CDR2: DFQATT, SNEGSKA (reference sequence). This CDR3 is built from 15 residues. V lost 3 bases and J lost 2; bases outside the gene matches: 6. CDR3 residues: CSASGQGAGNQPQHF. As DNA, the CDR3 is TGCAGTGCTAGTGGGCAGGGGGCGGGCAATCAGCCCCAGCATTTT.

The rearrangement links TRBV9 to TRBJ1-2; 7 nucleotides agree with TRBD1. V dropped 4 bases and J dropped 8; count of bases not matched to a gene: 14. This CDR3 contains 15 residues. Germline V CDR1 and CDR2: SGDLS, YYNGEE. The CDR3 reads CASSPEGGAYWGYTF. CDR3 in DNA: TGTGCCAGCAGCCCAGAAGGGGGCGCATATTGGGGCTACACCTTC.

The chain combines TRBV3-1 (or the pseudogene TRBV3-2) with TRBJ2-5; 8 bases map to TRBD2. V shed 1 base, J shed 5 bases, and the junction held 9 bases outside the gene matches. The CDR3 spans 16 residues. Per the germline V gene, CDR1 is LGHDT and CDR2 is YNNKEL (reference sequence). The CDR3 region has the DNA TGTGCCAGCAGCCAAGTTCCAGCGGGGGTGCGGGAGACCCAGTACTTC. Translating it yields CASSQVPAGVRETQYF.

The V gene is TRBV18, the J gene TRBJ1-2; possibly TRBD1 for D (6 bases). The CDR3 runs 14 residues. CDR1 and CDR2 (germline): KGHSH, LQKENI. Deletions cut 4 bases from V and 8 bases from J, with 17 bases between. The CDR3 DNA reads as TGTGCCAGCTCACTTGGGACACCGTCGTACGGCTACACCTTC. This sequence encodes CASSLGTPSYGYTF.

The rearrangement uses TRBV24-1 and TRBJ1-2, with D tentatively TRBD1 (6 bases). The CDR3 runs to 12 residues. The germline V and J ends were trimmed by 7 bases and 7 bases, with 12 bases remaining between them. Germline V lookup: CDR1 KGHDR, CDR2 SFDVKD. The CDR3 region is CATRGIGGGYTF. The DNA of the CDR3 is TGTGCCACCAGAGGTATAGGGGGTGGCTACACCTTC.

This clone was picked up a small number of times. The CDR3 loop reads CASSHPGTRNEQFF. CDR3 DNA: TGTGCCAGCAGCCACCCCGGGACTAGAAATGAGCAGTTCTTC. This chain joins TRBV4-2 and TRBJ2-1; TRBD2 matches at 8 bases. Germline CDR1 and CDR2: LGHNA and YNFKEQ. CDR3 length: 14 residues. Trimming took 3 bases from V and 7 from J; bases not matched to a gene: 5.

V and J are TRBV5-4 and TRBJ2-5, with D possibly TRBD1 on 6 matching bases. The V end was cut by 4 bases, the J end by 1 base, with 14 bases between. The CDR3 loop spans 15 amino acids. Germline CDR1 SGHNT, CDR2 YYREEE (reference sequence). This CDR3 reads CASSPFRGIQETQYF. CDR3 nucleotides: TGTGCCAGCAGCCCTTTTAGGGGGATCCAAGAGACCCAGTACTTC.

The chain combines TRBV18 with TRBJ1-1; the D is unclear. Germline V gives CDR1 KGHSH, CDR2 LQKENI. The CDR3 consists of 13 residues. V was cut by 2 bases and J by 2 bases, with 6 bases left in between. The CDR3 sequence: CASSPSINTEAFF. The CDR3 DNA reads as TGTGCCAGCTCACCAAGCATAAACACTGAAGCTTTCTTT.

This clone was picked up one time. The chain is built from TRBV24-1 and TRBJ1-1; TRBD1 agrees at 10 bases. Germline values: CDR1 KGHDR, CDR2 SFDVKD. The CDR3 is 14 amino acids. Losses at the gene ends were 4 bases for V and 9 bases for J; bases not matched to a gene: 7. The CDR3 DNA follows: TGTGCCACCAGTGACCCCGGGACAGGGGAGAAAGCTTTCTTT. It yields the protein CATSDPGTGEKAFF.

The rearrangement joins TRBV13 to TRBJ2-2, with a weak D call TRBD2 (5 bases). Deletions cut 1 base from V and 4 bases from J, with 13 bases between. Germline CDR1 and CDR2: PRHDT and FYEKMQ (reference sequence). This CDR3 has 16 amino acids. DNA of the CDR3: TGTGCCAGCAGCTTAGCATTGGGGAGAATCACCGGGGAGCTGTTTTTT. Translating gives CASSLALGRITGELFF.

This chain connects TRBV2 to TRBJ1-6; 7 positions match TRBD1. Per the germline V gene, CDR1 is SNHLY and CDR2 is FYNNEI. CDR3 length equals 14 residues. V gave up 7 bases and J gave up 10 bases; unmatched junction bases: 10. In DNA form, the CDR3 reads TGTGCCAGCATCCAAGGGACAGCTACCTCACCCCTCCACTTT. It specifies CASIQGTATSPLHF. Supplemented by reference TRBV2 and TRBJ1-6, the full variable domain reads EPEVTQTPSHQVTQMGQEVILRCVPISNHLYFYWYRQILGQKVEFLVSFYNNEISEKSEIFDDQFSVERPDGSNFTLKIRSTKLEDSAMYFCASIQGTATSPLHFGNGTRLTVT.

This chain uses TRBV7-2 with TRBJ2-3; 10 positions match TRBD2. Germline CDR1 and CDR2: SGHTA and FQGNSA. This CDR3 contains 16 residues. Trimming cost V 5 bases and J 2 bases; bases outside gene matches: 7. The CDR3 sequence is CASSPRAGGPTDTQYF. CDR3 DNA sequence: TGTGCCAGCAGCCCCCGAGCGGGGGGGCCCACAGATACGCAGTATTTT.

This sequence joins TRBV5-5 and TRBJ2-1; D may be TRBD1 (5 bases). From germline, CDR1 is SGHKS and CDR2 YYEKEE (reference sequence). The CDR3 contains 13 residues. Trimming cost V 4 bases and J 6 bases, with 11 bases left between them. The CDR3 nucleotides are TGTGCCAGCAGCGCCGACAGTCCCAATGAGCAGTTCTTC. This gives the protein CASSADSPNEQFF.

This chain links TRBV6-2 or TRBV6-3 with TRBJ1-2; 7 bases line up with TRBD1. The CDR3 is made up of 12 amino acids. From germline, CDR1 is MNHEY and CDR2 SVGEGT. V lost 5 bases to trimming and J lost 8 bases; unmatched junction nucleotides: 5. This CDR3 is CASSRQGRGYTF. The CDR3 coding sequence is TGTGCCAGCAGTCGACAGGGTCGGGGCTACACCTTC.

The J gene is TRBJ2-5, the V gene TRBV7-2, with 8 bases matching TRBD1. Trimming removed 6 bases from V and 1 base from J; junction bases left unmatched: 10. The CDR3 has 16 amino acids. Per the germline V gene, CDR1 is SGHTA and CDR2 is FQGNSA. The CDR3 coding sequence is TGTGCCAGCAGACGAACGATAGACAGGGGCCAAGAGACCCAGTACTTC. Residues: CASRRTIDRGQETQYF.

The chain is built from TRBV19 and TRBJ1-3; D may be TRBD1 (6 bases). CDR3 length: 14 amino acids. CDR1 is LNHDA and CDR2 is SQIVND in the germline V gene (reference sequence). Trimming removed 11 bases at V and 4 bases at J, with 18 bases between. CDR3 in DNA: TGTGCCGACCAGGGGTTTCCTGCCGGAAACACCATATATTTT. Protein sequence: CADQGFPAGNTIYF.